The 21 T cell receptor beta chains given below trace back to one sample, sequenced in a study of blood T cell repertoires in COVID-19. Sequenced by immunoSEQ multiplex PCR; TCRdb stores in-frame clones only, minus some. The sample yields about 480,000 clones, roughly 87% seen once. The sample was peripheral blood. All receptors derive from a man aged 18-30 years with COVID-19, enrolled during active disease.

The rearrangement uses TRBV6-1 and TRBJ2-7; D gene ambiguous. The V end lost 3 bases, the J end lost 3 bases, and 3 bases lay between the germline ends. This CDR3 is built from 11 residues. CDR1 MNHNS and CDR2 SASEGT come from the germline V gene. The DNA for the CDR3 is TGTGCCAGCAGTGACAGCTACGAGCAGTACTTC. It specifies CASSDSYEQYF.

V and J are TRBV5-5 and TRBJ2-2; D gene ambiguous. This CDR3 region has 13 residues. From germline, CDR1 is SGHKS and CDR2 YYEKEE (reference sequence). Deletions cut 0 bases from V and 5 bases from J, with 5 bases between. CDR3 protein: CASSLAGTGELFF. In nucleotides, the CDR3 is TGTGCCAGCAGCTTGGCCGGGACCGGGGAGCTGTTTTTT. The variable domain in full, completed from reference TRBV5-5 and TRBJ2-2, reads DAGVTQSPTHLIKTRGQQVTLRCSPISGHKSVSWYQQVLGQGPQFIFQYYEKEERGRGNFPDRFSARQFPNYSSELNVNALLLGDSALYLCASSLAGTGELFFGEGSRLTVL.

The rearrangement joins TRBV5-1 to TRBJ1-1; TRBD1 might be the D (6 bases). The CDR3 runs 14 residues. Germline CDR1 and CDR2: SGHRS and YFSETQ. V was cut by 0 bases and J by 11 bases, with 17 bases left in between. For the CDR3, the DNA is TGCGCCAGCAGCTTGGAAGGGGGAGCGGTAGGGGCTTTCTTT. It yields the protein CASSLEGGAVGAFF.

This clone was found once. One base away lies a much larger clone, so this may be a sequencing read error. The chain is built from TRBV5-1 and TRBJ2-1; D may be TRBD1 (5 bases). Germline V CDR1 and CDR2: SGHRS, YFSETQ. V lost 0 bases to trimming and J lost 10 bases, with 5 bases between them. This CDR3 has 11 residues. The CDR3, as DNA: TGCGCCAGCAGCTTGGGACAGGAGCAGTTCTTC. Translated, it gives CASSLGQEQFF.

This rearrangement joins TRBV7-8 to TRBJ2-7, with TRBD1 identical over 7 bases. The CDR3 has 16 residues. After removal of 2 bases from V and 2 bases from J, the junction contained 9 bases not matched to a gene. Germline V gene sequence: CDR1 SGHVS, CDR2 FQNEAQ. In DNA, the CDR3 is TGTGCCAGCAGCTTACGCACCGGGACAGTTCCCTACGAGCAGTACTTC. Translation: CASSLRTGTVPYEQYF. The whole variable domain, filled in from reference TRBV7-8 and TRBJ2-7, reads GAGVSQSPRYKVAKRGQDVALRCDPISGHVSLFWYQQALGQGPEFLTYFQNEAQLDKSGLPSDRFFAERPEGSVSTLKIQRTQQEDSAVYLCASSLRTGTVPYEQYFGPGTRLTVT.

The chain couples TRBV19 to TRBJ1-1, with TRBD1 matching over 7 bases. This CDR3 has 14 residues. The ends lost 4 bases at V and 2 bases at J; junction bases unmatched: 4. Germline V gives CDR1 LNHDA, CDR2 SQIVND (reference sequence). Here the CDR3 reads CASSTRQGNTEAFF. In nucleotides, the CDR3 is TGTGCCAGTAGTACTCGACAGGGTAACACTGAAGCTTTCTTT.

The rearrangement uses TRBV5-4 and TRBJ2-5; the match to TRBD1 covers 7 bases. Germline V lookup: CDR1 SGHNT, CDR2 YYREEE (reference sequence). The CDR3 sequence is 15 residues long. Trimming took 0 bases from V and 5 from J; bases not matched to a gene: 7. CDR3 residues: CASSLVGTVTETQYF. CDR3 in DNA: TGTGCCAGCAGCTTGGTCGGGACAGTCACGGAGACCCAGTACTTC.

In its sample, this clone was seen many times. This CDR3 reads CASSFLTGETEAFF. For the CDR3, the DNA is TGTGCCAGCAGCTTCCTGACAGGGGAGACTGAAGCTTTCTTT. The chain links TRBV9 to TRBJ1-1; the match to TRBD1 covers 8 bases. V shed 4 bases, J shed 5 bases, and the junction held 7 bases outside the gene matches. In germline, CDR1 is SGDLS, CDR2 YYNGEE. This CDR3 is 14 amino acids long.

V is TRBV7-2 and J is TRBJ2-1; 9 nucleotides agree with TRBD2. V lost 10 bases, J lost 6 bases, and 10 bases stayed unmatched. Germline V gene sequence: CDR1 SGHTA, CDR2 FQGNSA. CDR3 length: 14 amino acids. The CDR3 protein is CAITTSGAANEQFF. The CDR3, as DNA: TGTGCCATAACGACTAGCGGAGCGGCCAATGAGCAGTTCTTC.

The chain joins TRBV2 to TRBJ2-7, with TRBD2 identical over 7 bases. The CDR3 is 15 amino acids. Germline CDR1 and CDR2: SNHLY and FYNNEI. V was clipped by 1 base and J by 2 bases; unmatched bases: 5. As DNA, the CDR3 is TGTGCCAGCAGTGAAGGGCTAGCGGCTCCCTACGAGCAGTACTTC. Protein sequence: CASSEGLAAPYEQYF. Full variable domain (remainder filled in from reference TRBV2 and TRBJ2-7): EPEVTQTPSHQVTQMGQEVILRCVPISNHLYFYWYRQILGQKVEFLVSFYNNEISEKSEIFDDQFSVERPDGSNFTLKIRSTKLEDSAMYFCASSEGLAAPYEQYFGPGTRLTVT.

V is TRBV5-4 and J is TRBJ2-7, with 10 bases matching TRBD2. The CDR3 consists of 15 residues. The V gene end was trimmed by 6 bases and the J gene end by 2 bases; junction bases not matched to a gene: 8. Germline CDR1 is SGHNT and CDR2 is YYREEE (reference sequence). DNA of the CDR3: TGTGCCAGCAATCCTAGCGGGAGCCCTGCCTACGAGCAGTACTTC. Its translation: CASNPSGSPAYEQYF.

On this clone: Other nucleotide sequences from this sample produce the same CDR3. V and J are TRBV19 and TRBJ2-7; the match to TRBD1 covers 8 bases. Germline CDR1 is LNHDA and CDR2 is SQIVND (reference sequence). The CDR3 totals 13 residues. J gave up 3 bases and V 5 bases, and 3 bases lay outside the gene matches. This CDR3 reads CASSFGQGYEQYF. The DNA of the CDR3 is TGTGCCAGTAGTTTCGGACAGGGCTACGAGCAGTACTTC.

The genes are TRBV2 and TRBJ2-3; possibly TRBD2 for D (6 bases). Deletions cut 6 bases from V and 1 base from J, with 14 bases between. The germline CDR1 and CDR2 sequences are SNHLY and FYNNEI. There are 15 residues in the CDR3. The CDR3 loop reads CASRTGLRGTDTQYF. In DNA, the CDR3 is TGTGCCAGCAGGACCGGACTAAGGGGCACAGATACGCAGTATTTT.

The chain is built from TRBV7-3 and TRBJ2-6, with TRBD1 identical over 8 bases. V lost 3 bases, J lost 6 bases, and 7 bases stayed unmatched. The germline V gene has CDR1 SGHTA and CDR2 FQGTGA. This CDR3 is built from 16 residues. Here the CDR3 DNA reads TGTGCCAGCAGCTTCACCAGGGGGCGCATGGCCAACGTCCTGACTTTC. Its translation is CASSFTRGRMANVLTF.

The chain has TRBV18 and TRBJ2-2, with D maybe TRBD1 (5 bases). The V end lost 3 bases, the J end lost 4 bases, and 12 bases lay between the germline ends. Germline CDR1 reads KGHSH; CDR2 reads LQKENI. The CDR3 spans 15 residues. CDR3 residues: CASSPVTGLTGELFF. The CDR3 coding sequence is TGTGCCAGCTCACCGGTTACAGGTCTCACCGGGGAGCTGTTTTTT.

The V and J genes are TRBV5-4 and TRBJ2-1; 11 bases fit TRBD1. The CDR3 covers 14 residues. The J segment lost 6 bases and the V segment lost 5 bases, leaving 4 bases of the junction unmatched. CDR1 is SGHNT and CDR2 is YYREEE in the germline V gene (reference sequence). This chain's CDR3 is CASRTDRGRNEQFF. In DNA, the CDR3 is TGTGCCAGCAGAACGGACAGGGGGCGCAATGAGCAGTTCTTC.

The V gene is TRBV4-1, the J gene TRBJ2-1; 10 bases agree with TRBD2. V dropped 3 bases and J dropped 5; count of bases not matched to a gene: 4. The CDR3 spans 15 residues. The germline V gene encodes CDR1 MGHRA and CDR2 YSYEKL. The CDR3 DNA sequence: TGCGCCAGCAGCCACGGGACTAGCGAAAACAATGAGCAGTTCTTC. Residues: CASSHGTSENNEQFF.

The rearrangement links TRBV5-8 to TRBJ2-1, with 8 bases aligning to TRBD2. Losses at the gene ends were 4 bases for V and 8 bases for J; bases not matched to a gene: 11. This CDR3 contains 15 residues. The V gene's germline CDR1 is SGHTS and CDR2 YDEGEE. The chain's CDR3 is CASSLGLAEGHEQFF. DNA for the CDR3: TGTGCCAGCAGCCTTGGACTAGCCGAGGGCCATGAGCAGTTCTTC.

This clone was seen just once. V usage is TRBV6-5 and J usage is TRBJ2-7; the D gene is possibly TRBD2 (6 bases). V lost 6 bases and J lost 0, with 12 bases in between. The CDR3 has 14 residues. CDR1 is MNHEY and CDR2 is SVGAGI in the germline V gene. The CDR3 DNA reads TGTGCCAGCAGGCCCGGGGGAGCCTCCTACGAGCAGTACTTC. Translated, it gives CASRPGGASYEQYF.

The CDR3 region is CSVESGHCPLTNAGVTDEQYF. The CDR3 DNA follows: TGCAGCGTTGAATCGGGACATTGCCCGTTGACGAACGCAGGGGTAACCGACGAGCAGTACTTC. J is TRBJ2-7 and V is TRBV29-1; D is perhaps TRBD1 (6 bases). Germline loops: CDR1 SQVTM, CDR2 ANQGSEA. V lost 2 bases and J lost 5, with 37 bases in between. The CDR3 has 21 residues.

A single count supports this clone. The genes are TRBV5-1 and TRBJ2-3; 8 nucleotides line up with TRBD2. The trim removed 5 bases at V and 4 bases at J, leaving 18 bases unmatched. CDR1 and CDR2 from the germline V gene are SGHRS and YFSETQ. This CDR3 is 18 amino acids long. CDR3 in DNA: TGCGCCAGCAGTTATCTCTCGGGGGGGCAGGTTCGACCAGATACGCAGTATTTT. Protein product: CASSYLSGGQVRPDTQYF.